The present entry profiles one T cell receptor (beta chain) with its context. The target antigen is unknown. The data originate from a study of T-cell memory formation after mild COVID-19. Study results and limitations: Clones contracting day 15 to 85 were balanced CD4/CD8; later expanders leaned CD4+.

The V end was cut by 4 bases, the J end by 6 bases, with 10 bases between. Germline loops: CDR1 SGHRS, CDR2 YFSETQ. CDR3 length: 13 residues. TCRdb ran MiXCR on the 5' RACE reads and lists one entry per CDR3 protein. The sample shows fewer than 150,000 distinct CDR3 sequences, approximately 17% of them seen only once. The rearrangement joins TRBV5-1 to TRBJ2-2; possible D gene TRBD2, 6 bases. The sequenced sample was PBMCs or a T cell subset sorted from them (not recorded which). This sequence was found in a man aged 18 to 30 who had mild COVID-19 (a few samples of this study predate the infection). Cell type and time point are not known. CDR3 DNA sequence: TGCGCCAGCAGCACGGGGGTGTCCGGGGAGCTGTTTTTT. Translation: CASSTGVSGELFF.